A selection of T cell receptor beta chains follows, all from one sample in a study of shared clonotypes between healthy human individuals. Method: immunoSEQ multiplex PCR; TCRdb's copy keeps in-frame clones and lacks some. The sample shows about 2.1 million clones, approximately 92% of them seen only once. The sample taken for sequencing was naive CD8+ T cells from PBMCs. The receptor set was obtained from a man aged 18 to 30 in good health. Some clones in this sample may be carry-over from other donors' samples. Both conserved end residues are part of each CDR3.

V gene	J gene	CDR3 protein
TRBV28	TRBJ2-1	CASSFKGVWLGNEQFF
TRBV25-1	TRBJ2-3	CASTLGSFSTDTQYF
TRBV30	TRBJ1-2	CAWSGLGGYTF
TRBV7-9	TRBJ2-7	CASTGGQGVSYEQYF
TRBV28	TRBJ2-1	CASSLSNSYNEQFF
TRBV5-4	TRBJ2-2	CASSLNIVGLSGGAGELFF
TRBV4-1	TRBJ1-1	CASSQGDRPAFF
TRBV6-5	TRBJ1-2	CASSPWTDTNYGYTF
TRBV11-2	TRBJ2-4	CASTPPRGAKNIQYF
TRBV7-9	TRBJ2-1	CASSLELLHEQFF
TRBV4-3	TRBJ2-1	CASSQDPGGPRSYNEQFF
TRBV11-2	TRBJ1-4	CASSLVGGRGSEKLFF
TRBV4-2	TRBJ2-1	CASSRPDSYNEQFF
TRBV23-1	TRBJ2-4	CASSQFRRGTAKNIQYF
TRBV6-6	TRBJ1-4	CASLGEKLFF